Presented here are 8 T cell receptor beta chains from one specimen sequenced in a study of spatial heterogeneity in lung cancer. This sample's time point: sample taken at primary tumor resection. From the 5' RACE reads, TCRdb called clonotypes with MiXCR, one entry per CDR3 protein. The table includes just over 75,000 distinct CDR3 sequences, roughly 8% detected once. The source was PBMCs, collected at surgery. All receptors derive from a male donor with early-stage non-small cell lung cancer.

For this clonotype: Being one base from a much bigger clone, this may be a read error. The chain uses TRBV12-3 or TRBV12-4 and TRBJ2-7; D uncertain. V gave up 3 bases and J gave up 0 bases, with 6 bases separating them. CDR3 length: 13 residues. The DNA for the CDR3 is TGTGCCAGCAGTTTCGACGCCTCCTACGAGCAGTACTTC. This codes for CASSFDASYEQYF.

In this sample, this clonotype turned up many times. This chain joins TRBV11-3 and TRBJ2-7; 14 nucleotides line up with TRBD2. Germline values: CDR1 SGHNT, CDR2 YENEEA. CDR3 length: 17 amino acids. Losses at the gene ends were 6 bases for V and 1 base for J; bases not matched to a gene: 8. CDR3 DNA: TGTGCCAGCAGTCCCGGGACTAGCGGGAGAGGTTCCTACGAGCAGTACTTC. Amino acids: CASSPGTSGRGSYEQYF.

This clonotype was seen many times. This chain joins TRBV18 and TRBJ2-1; 8 nucleotides line up with TRBD1. V shed 5 bases, J shed 7 bases, and the junction held 1 base outside the gene matches. The length of the CDR3 is 12 residues. The germline gives CDR1 KGHSH, CDR2 LQKENI. For the CDR3, the DNA is TGTGCCAGCTCAGGACAGGGTAATGAGCAGTTCTTC. Translating gives CASSGQGNEQFF.

The chain uses TRBV12-3 or TRBV12-4 and TRBJ2-6, with D possibly being TRBD1 or TRBD2 (5 bases each). The CDR3 is 16 residues long. V gave up 3 bases and J gave up 0 bases, with 9 bases separating them. The chain's CDR3 is CASSFGTFSGANVLTF. The CDR3 nucleotides read TGTGCCAGCAGTTTTGGGACCTTCTCTGGGGCCAACGTCCTGACTTTC.

In its sample, this clonotype was seen many times. The chain carries TRBV20-1 and TRBJ1-6; D remains unclear. Trimming removed 5 bases at V and 7 bases at J, with 12 bases between. Germline CDR1 reads DFQATT; CDR2 reads SNEGSKA (reference sequence). This CDR3 is 13 amino acids long. CDR3 bases: TGCAGTGCTGCTCGAACTGACAATTCACCCCTCCACTTT. This codes for CSAARTDNSPLHF.

This clonotype has more than one count but fewer than ten. This sequence joins TRBV7-9 and TRBJ2-7, with 10 bases fitting TRBD2. V lost 5 bases and J lost 4; bases outside the gene matches: 11. Germline values: CDR1 SEHNR, CDR2 FQNEAQ (reference sequence). The CDR3 sequence is 16 residues long. The DNA for the CDR3 is TGTGCCAGCAGCCCAGTAGCGGGAGGCGTCGGATACGAGCAGTACTTC. Translating gives CASSPVAGGVGYEQYF.

The table lists this clonotype with many counts. The rearrangement joins TRBV10-3 to TRBJ2-3; D possibly matches TRBD1 or TRBD2 (5 bases each). Trimming took 6 bases from V and 2 from J, leaving 12 bases between them. The CDR3 length is 14 residues. Germline CDR1 is ENHRY and CDR2 is SYGVKD. CDR3 residues: CAISPRDPTDTQYF. The CDR3 bases are TGTGCCATCAGCCCACGGGACCCCACAGATACGCAGTATTTT.

The V call is TRBV4-1, the J call TRBJ1-1; 9 bases line up with TRBD1. This CDR3 spans 15 amino acids. V gave up 4 bases and J gave up 5 bases; unmatched junction bases: 8. Germline V gene lookup returns CDR1 MGHRA and CDR2 YSYEKL. In nucleotides, the CDR3 is TGCGCCAGCAGCCGCCAGGGGACAGGGATGACTGAAGCTTTCTTT. Encoded protein: CASSRQGTGMTEAFF.